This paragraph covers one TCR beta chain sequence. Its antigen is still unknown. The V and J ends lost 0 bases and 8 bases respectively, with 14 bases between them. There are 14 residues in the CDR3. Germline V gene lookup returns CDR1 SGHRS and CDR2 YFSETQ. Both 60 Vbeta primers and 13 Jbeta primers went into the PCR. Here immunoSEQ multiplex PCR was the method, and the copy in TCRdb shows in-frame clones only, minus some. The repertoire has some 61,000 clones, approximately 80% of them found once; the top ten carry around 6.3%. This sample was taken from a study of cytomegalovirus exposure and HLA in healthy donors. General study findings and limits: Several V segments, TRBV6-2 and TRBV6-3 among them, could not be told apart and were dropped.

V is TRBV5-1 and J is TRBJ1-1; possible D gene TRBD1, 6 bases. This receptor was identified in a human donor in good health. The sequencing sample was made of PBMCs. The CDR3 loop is CASSLDGGPREAFF. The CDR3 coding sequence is TGCGCCAGCAGCTTGGATGGGGGCCCAAGGGAAGCTTTCTTT. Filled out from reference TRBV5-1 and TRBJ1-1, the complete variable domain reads KAGVTQTPRYLIKTRGQQVTLSCSPISGHRSVSWYQQTPGQGLQFLFEYFSETQRNKGNFPGRFSGRQFSNSRSEMNVSTLELGDSALYLCASSLDGGPREAFFGQGTRLTVV.